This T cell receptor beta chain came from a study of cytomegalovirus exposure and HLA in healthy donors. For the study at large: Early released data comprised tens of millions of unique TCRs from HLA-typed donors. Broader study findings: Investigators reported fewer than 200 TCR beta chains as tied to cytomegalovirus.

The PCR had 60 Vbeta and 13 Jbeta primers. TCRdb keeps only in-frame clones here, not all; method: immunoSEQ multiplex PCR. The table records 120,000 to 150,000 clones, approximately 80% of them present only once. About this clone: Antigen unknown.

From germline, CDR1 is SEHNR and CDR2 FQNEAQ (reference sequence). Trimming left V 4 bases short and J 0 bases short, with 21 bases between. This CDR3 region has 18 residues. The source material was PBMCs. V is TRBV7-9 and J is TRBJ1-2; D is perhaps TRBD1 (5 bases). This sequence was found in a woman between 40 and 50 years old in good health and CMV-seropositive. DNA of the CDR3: TGTGCCAGCAGCTCTCTTAACGGGGCAGGCGGGACTAACTATGGCTACACCTTC. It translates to CASSSLNGAGGTNYGYTF.